This TCR beta chain was sequenced during a study of T cells in narcolepsy. V was pared by 4 bases and J by 8 bases, with 8 bases between. CDR3 length: 11 residues. Germline CDR1 is SNHLY and CDR2 is FYNNEI. Sequenced by immunoSEQ multiplex PCR; TCRdb stores in-frame clones only, minus some. The sample includes over 25,000 clones, over 70% of them seen just once. The sample was memory (CD45RA-) CD4+ T cells from blood. This clonotype was sampled from a human donor in good health. The chain is built from TRBV2 and TRBJ1-1; no clear D gene. CDR3 coding DNA: TGTGCCAGCAGTGCCTTAAGAGAAGCTTTCTTT. This sequence encodes CASSALREAFF.